Each of the 21 T cell receptor beta chains below was sequenced from the same sample in a study of cytomegalovirus exposure and HLA in healthy donors. With 60 Vbeta and 13 Jbeta primers, the PCR was carried out. Assay: immunoSEQ multiplex PCR; the TCRdb copy retains only in-frame clones and omits some. Among more than 85,000 clones listed, more than 60% were seen once. The sample taken for sequencing was PBMCs. The source of these receptors is a woman aged 40 to 50 in good health and CMV-seropositive.

The J gene is TRBJ2-1, the V gene TRBV29-1; 11 positions agree with TRBD2. CDR1 and CDR2 (germline): SQVTM, ANQGSEA. With V trimmed by 6 bases and J by 0 bases, 10 bases remained unmatched. The CDR3 sequence is 17 residues long. Here the CDR3 DNA reads TGCAGCGTACGGGGACTAGCGGAACCTAGCTCCTACAATGAGCAGTTCTTC. Its translation is CSVRGLAEPSSYNEQFF.

The gene calls are TRBV7-8 and TRBJ2-1; 7 bases fit TRBD2. There are 15 residues in the CDR3. CDR1 is SGHVS, CDR2 FQNEAQ, per germline. The ends lost 1 base at V and 6 bases at J; junction bases unmatched: 6. CDR3 nucleotide sequence: TGTGCCAGCAGCTTAGGTACTAGCGTAAGCAATGAGCAGTTCTTC. Amino acid sequence: CASSLGTSVSNEQFF. The full variable domain, its missing parts supplied by reference TRBV7-8 and TRBJ2-1, is GAGVSQSPRYKVAKRGQDVALRCDPISGHVSLFWYQQALGQGPEFLTYFQNEAQLDKSGLPSDRFFAERPEGSVSTLKIQRTQQEDSAVYLCASSLGTSVSNEQFFGPGTRLTVL.

This clone has more than one count but fewer than ten. The chain joins TRBV27 to TRBJ1-6, with D uncertain. V gave up 1 base and J gave up 10 bases, with 8 bases separating them. Germline values: CDR1 MNHEY, CDR2 SMNVEV (reference sequence). This CDR3 spans 13 amino acids. The CDR3 DNA reads TGTGCCAGCAGTTTATTATTGCGGTCACCCCTCCACTTT. As protein: CASSLLLRSPLHF.

This rearrangement joins TRBV15 to TRBJ1-2; the D gene is possibly TRBD1 (5 bases). Germline assignment: CDR1 LNHNV and CDR2 YYDKDF (reference sequence). This CDR3 is 15 amino acids long. Trimming took 0 bases from V and 6 from J, leaving 14 bases between them. In DNA, the CDR3 is TGTGCCACCAGCAGAGAACCCAGGGTGGTTGATGGCTACACCTTC. Amino acid sequence: CATSREPRVVDGYTF.

This chain joins TRBV29-1 and TRBJ2-7; D perhaps matches TRBD2 (6 bases). Germline V CDR1 and CDR2: SQVTM, ANQGSEA. Trimming took 1 base from V and 3 from J, leaving 7 bases between them. The CDR3 runs to 12 residues. CDR3 DNA: TGCAGCGTTGAAGCGACTAGCTACGAGCAGTACTTC. Translation: CSVEATSYEQYF.

The V gene is TRBV18, the J gene TRBJ1-4; D ambiguous. The V end lost 1 base, the J end lost 2 bases, and 8 bases lay between the germline ends. The CDR3 extends over 15 amino acids. Germline loops: CDR1 KGHSH, CDR2 LQKENI. CDR3: CASSPRAGTNEKLFF. The CDR3 bases are TGTGCCAGCTCACCACGGGCTGGGACTAATGAAAAACTGTTTTTT.

This sequence joins TRBV7-2 and TRBJ2-3; TRBD2 matches 12 bases. Germline CDR1 reads SGHTA; CDR2 reads FQGNSA. Germline trimming cut 0 bases from V and 1 base from J; bases unmatched to any gene: 5. The CDR3 consists of 18 residues. This CDR3 is CASSLAILAGGGTDTQYF. DNA for the CDR3: TGTGCCAGCAGCTTAGCCATACTAGCGGGGGGCGGCACAGATACGCAGTATTTT.

This clone came up once. The CDR3, as DNA: TGCGCCAGCAGCCCCCGCGGGGGGAACTATAATTCACCCCTCCACTTT. Protein product: CASSPRGGNYNSPLHF. The chain uses TRBV4-3 and TRBJ1-6, with D perhaps matching TRBD1 (5 bases). The CDR3 has 16 amino acids. V was cut by 4 bases and J by 3 bases, with 13 bases left in between. CDR1 is LGHNA and CDR2 is YSLEER in the germline V gene.

The V call is TRBV15, the J call TRBJ1-1; a weak D match, TRBD1 (5 bases). Germline V gene lookup returns CDR1 LNHNV and CDR2 YYDKDF (reference sequence). The CDR3 contains 16 residues. V lost 5 bases to trimming and J lost 3 bases, with 19 bases between them. CDR3 loop: CATSPLQSDMDTEAFF. The CDR3 DNA follows: TGTGCCACCAGCCCCCTACAGTCGGACATGGACACTGAAGCTTTCTTT.

The chain uses TRBV6-6 and TRBJ2-5; 7 bases are shared with TRBD1. The J call is uncertain, as TRBJ2-7 better fits the DNA end. CDR1 is MNHNY and CDR2 is SVGAGI in the germline V gene (reference sequence). This CDR3 has 13 residues. The CDR3 DNA follows: TGTGCCAGCAGACAGGGGATCTCCTACGAGCAGTACTTC. Encoded protein: CASRQGISYEQYF.

The chain recombines TRBV29-1 with TRBJ2-7, with 9 bases identical to TRBD1. The CDR3 sequence is 12 residues long. V lost 7 bases and J lost 3; bases outside the gene matches: 4. CDR1 SQVTM and CDR2 ANQGSEA come from the germline V gene. The CDR3 DNA follows: TGCAGCGGAAGGGGACAGGGCTACGAGCAGTACTTC. This gives the protein CSGRGQGYEQYF.

The V and J genes are TRBV29-1 and TRBJ2-3; TRBD2 aligns across 11 bases. V was pared by 6 bases and J by 0 bases, with 8 bases of the junction left unmatched. Germline CDR1 and CDR2: SQVTM and ANQGSEA. The CDR3 covers 16 residues. The CDR3 reads CSVRLRLAGSTDTQYF. The CDR3 nucleotides read TGCAGCGTCAGACTGAGACTAGCGGGGAGCACAGATACGCAGTATTTT.

The V gene is TRBV4-1, the J gene TRBJ2-2; 12 positions match TRBD2. Germline V gene lookup returns CDR1 MGHRA and CDR2 YSYEKL. The ends lost 3 bases at V and 5 bases at J; junction bases unmatched: 4. The length of the CDR3 is 16 residues. CDR3 sequence: CASSQQTSGGTGELFF. The CDR3 coding sequence is TGCGCCAGCAGCCAGCAAACTAGCGGGGGGACCGGGGAGCTGTTTTTT.

The genes are TRBV4-2 and TRBJ2-2, with D possibly TRBD1 on 5 matching bases. The CDR3 contains 16 residues. Trimming cost V 5 bases and J 0 bases, with 13 bases left between them. CDR1 is LGHNA and CDR2 is YNFKEQ in the germline V gene. The CDR3 reads CASSERGRSNTGELFF. The CDR3 region has the DNA TGTGCCAGCAGCGAAAGGGGCAGGTCGAACACCGGGGAGCTGTTTTTT.

The chain combines TRBV5-5 with TRBJ2-2, with D possibly TRBD1 on 5 matching bases. Trimming stripped 5 bases from V and 4 bases from J, with 18 bases between. Germline V gene sequence: CDR1 SGHKS, CDR2 YYEKEE (reference sequence). This CDR3 comprises 16 residues. The CDR3 here is CASSFGWGSITGELFF. The CDR3 DNA reads TGTGCCAGCAGTTTTGGTTGGGGCAGCATCACCGGGGAGCTGTTTTTT.

This chain links TRBV29-1 with TRBJ2-7; the D gene is possibly TRBD1 (6 bases). The germline V gene encodes CDR1 SQVTM and CDR2 ANQGSEA. This CDR3 has 15 amino acids. V was cut by 3 bases and J by 4 bases, with 19 bases left in between. The CDR3 reads CSVDMLSRGRYEQYF. In DNA form, the CDR3 reads TGCAGCGTTGACATGTTGTCCAGGGGCCGTTACGAGCAGTACTTC.

This clone has just a few counts. V and J are TRBV5-6 and TRBJ2-1, with D possibly TRBD2 on 5 matching bases. Germline-derived CDR1 and CDR2 are SGHDT and YYEEEE. V dropped 2 bases and J dropped 11 bases, with 14 bases sitting between them. The CDR3 is made up of 13 amino acids. The CDR3 coding sequence is TGTGCCAGCAGCTTTAACCCTGGAGGTCAGCAGTTCTTC. Its protein is CASSFNPGGQQFF.

The V and J genes are TRBV21-1 and TRBJ1-1; the DNA was not used to check the table's D call, TRBD1. TRBV21-1 is described as a pseudogene. CDR3 length equals 17 residues. CDR3 region: CASSKGRQGGVNTEAFF. CDR3 nucleotide sequence: TGTGCCAGCAGCAAAGGCCGACAGGGGGGCGTGAACACTGAAGCTTTCTTT.

The genes are TRBV6-6 and TRBJ2-7, with 7 bases that match TRBD1. The CDR3 is 14 residues long. V lost 5 bases and J lost 5; bases outside the gene matches: 9. The germline V gene has CDR1 MNHNY and CDR2 SVGAGI (reference sequence). The CDR3 region is CASSAGGSKNEQYF. Here the CDR3 DNA reads TGTGCCAGCAGTGCAGGGGGTTCGAAAAACGAGCAGTACTTC.

The V call is TRBV4-1, the J call TRBJ1-1; D is unclear. CDR3 length: 15 amino acids. V gave up 0 bases and J gave up 4 bases, with 12 bases separating them. Germline V lookup: CDR1 MGHRA, CDR2 YSYEKL. CDR3 in DNA: TGCGCCAGCAGCCAAGATGGGTTTCGGGGCACTGAAGCTTTCTTT. Protein: CASSQDGFRGTEAFF.

This clone was observed a handful of times. The rearrangement uses TRBV5-1 and TRBJ2-7, with a weak D call TRBD2 (5 bases). Germline V gene sequence: CDR1 SGHRS, CDR2 YFSETQ. With 4 bases removed from V and 6 bases from J, the gap between germline ends came to 11 bases. This CDR3 is built from 12 residues. The CDR3 region has the DNA TGCGCCAGCAGCGTTACTAGAGGCGAGCAGTACTTC. Amino acid sequence: CASSVTRGEQYF.